Each of the 5 T cell receptor beta chains below was sequenced from the same sample in a study of siplizumab effects on memory and regulatory T cells (dated by TCRdb to 2018 to 2020). The library was built by means of the immunoSEQ multiplex PCR assay. TCRdb retrieved this table from immuneACCESS and kept in-frame rearrangements only. Not all clones are present; in checked studies, unresolved V genes account for under half, and no reason is known for the remainder. A total of around 100,000 clones appear in this sample, 94% of them only once. Clones ranked in the top ten supply about 0.6% of the sample. Sequenced sample: Tregs sorted from blood. Receptors were obtained from a human donor in good health.

The CDR3 protein is CASSSLNRGNTEAFF. DNA of the CDR3: TGTGCCAGCAGTTCCTTAAACAGGGGTAACACTGAAGCTTTCTTT. The V call is TRBV6-5, the J call TRBJ1-1; 7 bases match TRBD1. The CDR3 has 15 amino acids. Losses at the gene ends were 4 bases for V and 2 bases for J; bases not matched to a gene: 7. Germline assignment: CDR1 MNHEY and CDR2 SVGAGI.

The CDR3 spells CASSLGDRLDEQYF. For the CDR3, the DNA is TGCGCCAGCAGCTTGGGAGACAGATTGGACGAGCAGTACTTC. The rearrangement joins TRBV5-1 to TRBJ2-7, with D possibly TRBD1 on 5 matching bases. Per the germline V gene, CDR1 is SGHRS and CDR2 is YFSETQ. The CDR3 runs to 14 residues. V was trimmed by 0 bases and J by 5 bases, leaving 12 bases between them.

This clone appeared a single time. V gene TRBV9 combines with J gene TRBJ1-3; D is ambiguous. V was pared by 3 bases and J by 2 bases, with 9 bases between. This CDR3 spans 14 amino acids. CDR1 SGDLS and CDR2 YYNGEE come from the germline V gene. The CDR3 spells CASSARGPGNTIYF. The CDR3 DNA sequence: TGTGCCAGCAGCGCCCGCGGGCCTGGAAACACCATATATTTT.

The rearrangement uses TRBV6-5 and TRBJ1-1; the D is unclear. Trimming pared 8 bases from V and 5 bases from J, leaving 15 bases between. This CDR3 is built from 13 residues. Per the germline V gene, CDR1 is MNHEY and CDR2 is SVGAGI. In nucleotides, the CDR3 is TGTGCCAGCCAGATTTTCGGCGGGACTGAAGCTTTCTTT. This translates into CASQIFGGTEAFF.

This chain links TRBV18 with TRBJ2-5; D could derive from TRBD1 or TRBD2 (5 bases each). With 2 bases removed from V and 1 base from J, the gap between germline ends came to 14 bases. Germline values: CDR1 KGHSH, CDR2 LQKENI. CDR3 length: 16 residues. CDR3: CASSPGLLRGQETQYF. The CDR3 coding sequence is TGTGCCAGCTCACCAGGGCTTTTGAGGGGCCAAGAGACCCAGTACTTC.